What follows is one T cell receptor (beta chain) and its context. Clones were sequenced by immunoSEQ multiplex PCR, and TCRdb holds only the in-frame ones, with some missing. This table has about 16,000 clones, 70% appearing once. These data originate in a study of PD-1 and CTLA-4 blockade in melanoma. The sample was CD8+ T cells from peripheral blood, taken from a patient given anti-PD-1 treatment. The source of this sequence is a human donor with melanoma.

The CDR3 here is CASSLALANEQFF. The CDR3 coding sequence is TGTGCCAGCAGCTTAGCGCTAGCCAATGAGCAGTTCTTC. This chain uses TRBV7-2 with TRBJ2-1; perhaps TRBD2 as D (5 bases). CDR3 size: 13 residues. V lost 0 bases and J lost 6, with 6 bases in between. The germline V gene has CDR1 SGHTA and CDR2 FQGNSA.